The 25 T cell receptor beta chains in this list originate from one sample, sequenced in a study of cytomegalovirus exposure and HLA in healthy donors. Amplification used 60 Vbeta primers and 13 Jbeta primers. Libraries were prepared by immunoSEQ multiplex PCR; TCRdb keeps only in-frame clonotypes and omits some of them. Of approximately 160,000 clones in the sample, 77% are singletons; the top ten hold about 1.5%. The sequenced material came from PBMCs. Receptors were obtained from a woman under 40 in good health and CMV-seronegative.

This chain links TRBV6-5 with TRBJ1-1; 7 bases map to TRBD1. Germline CDR1 and CDR2: MNHEY and SVGAGI. CDR3 length: 14 residues. V shed 2 bases, J shed 1 base, and the junction held 1 base outside the gene matches. The DNA of the CDR3 is TGTGCCAGCAGTTACGACAGGGCGAACACTGAAGCTTTCTTT. Protein sequence: CASSYDRANTEAFF.

This clone has just a few counts. This chain joins TRBV6-5 and TRBJ2-7, with 8 bases identical to TRBD1. The junction had 5 bases not matched to a gene; V was cut back by 6 bases and J by 1 base. Germline CDR1 reads MNHEY; CDR2 reads SVGAGI. CDR3 length equals 14 residues. CDR3 in DNA: TGTGCCAGCAGCCGACAGGGGTCTTCCTACGAGCAGTACTTC. Translated, it gives CASSRQGSSYEQYF.

The V call is TRBV15, the J call TRBJ1-2; perhaps TRBD1 as D (6 bases). Germline lookup yields CDR1 LNHNV and CDR2 YYDKDF (reference sequence). CDR3 size: 15 residues. V shed 0 bases and J shed 3 bases, with 11 bases lying between them. DNA of the CDR3: TGTGCCACCAGCAGAGATCGGACAGTCTACTATGGCTACACCTTC. This translates into CATSRDRTVYYGYTF.

This clone came up once. The rearrangement links TRBV2 to TRBJ1-5; D uncertain. V lost 3 bases, J lost 2 bases, and 17 bases lay in between. Germline V lookup: CDR1 SNHLY, CDR2 FYNNEI. The CDR3 loop spans 17 amino acids. The CDR3 region has the DNA TGTGCCAGCAGTGAGAGAGGAAGGCCTTCGGGCAATCAGCCCCAGCATTTT. Protein product: CASSERGRPSGNQPQHF.

J is TRBJ1-2 and V is TRBV27; no clear D. This CDR3 has 13 residues. The germline V gene encodes CDR1 MNHEY and CDR2 SMNVEV (reference sequence). V lost 5 bases and J 4 bases, leaving 11 bases between the germline ends. The CDR3 loop reads CASSPTTSYGYTF. For the CDR3, the DNA is TGTGCCAGCAGTCCCACAACTAGCTATGGCTACACCTTC.

This clone was seen only once. The chain links TRBV9 to TRBJ1-2; D is possibly TRBD1 (5 bases). Germline V gene sequence: CDR1 SGDLS, CDR2 YYNGEE. V gave up 4 bases and J gave up 2 bases, with 12 bases separating them. There are 14 residues in the CDR3. The chain's CDR3 is CASSPPGVNYGYTF. CDR3 DNA: TGTGCCAGCAGCCCCCCGGGGGTGAACTATGGCTACACCTTC.

The chain recombines TRBV7-9 with TRBJ1-1; D remains ambiguous. Trimming pared 5 bases from V and 6 bases from J, leaving 4 bases between. The CDR3 loop spans 10 amino acids. Germline loops: CDR1 SEHNR, CDR2 FQNEAQ (reference sequence). CDR3 in amino acids: CASSISEAFF. The CDR3 nucleotides are TGTGCCAGCAGCATATCTGAAGCTTTCTTT.

This chain uses TRBV11-3 with TRBJ2-1, with TRBD2 matching over 7 bases. Germline V gene lookup returns CDR1 SGHNT and CDR2 YENEEA. V gave up 5 bases and J gave up 6 bases; unmatched junction bases: 4. The CDR3 is made up of 13 amino acids. The CDR3 DNA is TGTGCCAGCAGCCCCGGGACTACCAATGAGCAGTTCTTC. Translation: CASSPGTTNEQFF.

The chain joins TRBV25-1 to TRBJ2-7; D may be TRBD2 (6 bases). V dropped 5 bases and J dropped 7 bases, with 18 bases sitting between them. This CDR3 has 14 amino acids. From germline, CDR1 is MGHDK and CDR2 SYGVNS. CDR3 sequence reads: CASSTGITGREQYF. In nucleotides, the CDR3 is TGTGCCAGCAGTACAGGAATAACTGGGAGGGAGCAGTACTTC.

This chain links TRBV14 with TRBJ2-3, with a weak D call TRBD2 (6 bases). Trimming removed 5 bases from V and 0 bases from J, with 15 bases in between. In germline, CDR1 is SGHDN, CDR2 FVKESK. This CDR3 contains 16 residues. The CDR3 bases are TGTGCCAGCAGCGACCTTCCGGGACTGAGCACAGATACGCAGTATTTT. Translated: CASSDLPGLSTDTQYF.

V gene TRBV5-7 combines with J gene TRBJ1-1; no reliable D call. TRBV5-7 is given ORF status, its function remaining uncertain. This CDR3 spans 18 amino acids. V dropped 0 bases and J dropped 0 bases, with 18 bases sitting between them. The CDR3 nucleotides are TGTGCCAGCAGCTTGGCCGTCGGGAATCAAGGGATGAACACTGAAGCTTTCTTT. Translated: CASSLAVGNQGMNTEAFF.

The chain links TRBV12-5 to TRBJ1-3, with TRBD1 matching over 7 bases. There are 16 residues in the CDR3. Germline-derived CDR1 and CDR2 are LGHNT and FRNRAP. With 1 base clipped from V and 4 bases from J, the junction kept 7 bases outside the gene matches. Written as DNA, the CDR3 is TGTGCTAGTGGTTTGGGCCCGACAGGGCTGGGAAACACCATATATTTT. Translating it yields CASGLGPTGLGNTIYF.

The V and J genes are TRBV30 and TRBJ2-7, with 11 bases that match TRBD2. CDR1 and CDR2 (germline): GTSNPN, SVGIG (reference sequence). Trimming at V came to 4 bases and at J to 3 bases, leaving 2 bases not matched to a gene. The CDR3 is 13 residues long. CDR3 in DNA: TGTGCCTGGACCGGGACTAGCGGCTACGAGCAGTACTTC. Protein: CAWTGTSGYEQYF.

This clone was observed a single time. The rearrangement links TRBV9 to TRBJ2-1, with D maybe TRBD2 (6 bases). Germline-derived CDR1 and CDR2 are SGDLS and YYNGEE. The ends were cut back, 1 base at V and 6 bases at J, with 14 bases in the middle. The CDR3 is 15 amino acids. CDR3 DNA sequence: TGTGCCAGCAGCGTATCGGGGTGGGACTTCAATGAGCAGTTCTTC. Translated: CASSVSGWDFNEQFF.

The chain carries TRBV10-3 and TRBJ2-3; 7 nucleotides agree with TRBD2. V shed 3 bases and J 15 bases; nucleotides not matched to a gene: 9. This CDR3 has 12 amino acids. Germline loops: CDR1 ENHRY, CDR2 SYGVKD. The CDR3 is CAISDEAGEPYF. CDR3 coding DNA: TGTGCCATCAGTGATGAGGCGGGAGAGCCTTATTTT.

This clone was detected only a few times. The V call is TRBV5-6, the J call TRBJ1-4; D gene uncertain. CDR1 is SGHDT, CDR2 YYEEEE, per germline. V lost 4 bases and J lost 2, with 18 bases in between. The CDR3 sequence is 17 residues long. Here the CDR3 DNA reads TGTGCCAGCAGCCCACGGTGGGCGATTTCGACTAATGAAAAACTGTTTTTT. It translates to CASSPRWAISTNEKLFF.

The chain links TRBV5-4 to TRBJ2-2; possibly TRBD2 for D (5 bases). The CDR3 is made up of 13 amino acids. Germline assignment: CDR1 SGHNT and CDR2 YYREEE (reference sequence). Trimming cost V 7 bases and J 4 bases, with 11 bases left between them. CDR3 sequence: CASVGLVTGELFF. The CDR3 nucleotides are TGTGCCAGCGTCGGACTGGTCACCGGGGAGCTGTTTTTT.

This clone was picked up a small number of times. The chain couples TRBV27 to TRBJ1-2, with 10 bases that match TRBD1. The germline gives CDR1 MNHEY, CDR2 SMNVEV (reference sequence). Germline trimming cut 5 bases from V and 3 bases from J; bases unmatched to any gene: 12. The CDR3 has 17 amino acids. The CDR3 DNA reads TGTGCCAGCAGTCGAGGACAGGGGGGAGGCGGGTACTATGGCTACACCTTC. This gives the protein CASSRGQGGGGYYGYTF.

This clone was seen only once. The rearrangement links TRBV18 to TRBJ1-3; a weak D match, TRBD1 (6 bases). Germline V gives CDR1 KGHSH, CDR2 LQKENI. The CDR3 length is 18 residues. The ends were cut back, 1 base at V and 0 bases at J, with 16 bases in the middle. The CDR3 nucleotides read TGTGCCAGCTCACCACGGCCCCCAGGGGTCGGCTCTGGAAACACCATATATTTT. The encoded protein is CASSPRPPGVGSGNTIYF. The complete variable domain, with remaining parts taken from reference TRBV18 and TRBJ1-3, reads NAGVMQNPRHLVRRRGQEARLRCSPMKGHSHVYWYRQLPEEGLKFMVYLQKENIIDESGMPKERFSAEFPKEGPSILRIQQVVRGDSAAYFCASSPRPPGVGSGNTIYFGEGSWLTVV.

The chain has TRBV29-1 and TRBJ1-2, with a possible D match to TRBD1 (6 bases). Trimming left V 5 bases short and J 4 bases short, with 11 bases between. This CDR3 comprises 12 residues. Germline V CDR1 and CDR2: SQVTM, ANQGSEA. The CDR3 loop reads CSVLQGTYGYTF. DNA for the CDR3: TGCAGCGTTCTCCAGGGGACCTATGGCTACACCTTC.

The gene calls are TRBV9 and TRBJ2-5; 10 bases match TRBD2. The CDR3 runs 17 residues. Germline CDR1 and CDR2: SGDLS and YYNGEE. Trimming removed 0 bases from V and 5 bases from J; junction bases left unmatched: 10. The DNA for the CDR3 is TGTGCCAGCAGCGTAGGGAGAAGCGGGGGGGCTCAGGAGACCCAGTACTTC. Amino acids: CASSVGRSGGAQETQYF. The full variable domain, completed using reference TRBV9 and TRBJ2-5, is DSGVTQTPKHLITATGQRVTLRCSPRSGDLSVYWYQQSLDQGLQFLIQYYNGEERAKGNILERFSAQQFPDLHSELNLSSLELGDSALYFCASSVGRSGGAQETQYFGPGTRLLVL.

V gene TRBV9 combines with J gene TRBJ2-1, with a tentative D call TRBD2 (5 bases). The CDR3 extends over 19 amino acids. Deletions cut 3 bases from V and 5 bases from J, with 27 bases between. Germline V CDR1 and CDR2: SGDLS, YYNGEE. DNA for the CDR3: TGTGCCAGCAGCGCGCCGACCGTAAACTCGGGCGGGCAAAACAATGAGCAGTTCTTC. As protein: CASSAPTVNSGGQNNEQFF. The full variable domain, its missing parts supplied by reference TRBV9 and TRBJ2-1, is DSGVTQTPKHLITATGQRVTLRCSPRSGDLSVYWYQQSLDQGLQFLIQYYNGEERAKGNILERFSAQQFPDLHSELNLSSLELGDSALYFCASSAPTVNSGGQNNEQFFGPGTRLTVL.

The V and J genes are TRBV10-3 and TRBJ2-7; a weak D match, TRBD1 (6 bases). V lost 10 bases and J lost 7, with 17 bases in between. CDR3 length: 12 residues. Looked up from germline, CDR1 is ENHRY and CDR2 is SYGVKD. The CDR3 loop reads CATGGLRDEQYF. The CDR3, as DNA: TGTGCCACTGGGGGCTTGAGGGATGAGCAGTACTTC.

This chain connects TRBV10-3 to TRBJ2-5; 12 nucleotides agree with TRBD2. Looked up from germline, CDR1 is ENHRY and CDR2 is SYGVKD. The CDR3 runs 18 residues. After removal of 4 bases from V and 2 bases from J, the junction contained 11 bases not matched to a gene. The CDR3 loop is CAISARLAGETPQETQYF. For the CDR3, the DNA is TGTGCCATCAGTGCCCGACTAGCGGGAGAGACTCCTCAAGAGACCCAGTACTTC.

This chain links TRBV12-5 with TRBJ1-5; unclear D gene. V was pared by 2 bases and J by 0 bases, with 14 bases between. CDR1 LGHNT and CDR2 FRNRAP come from the germline V gene. The CDR3 sequence is 17 residues long. CDR3 amino acids: CASGLSGIGVSNQPQHF. CDR3 sequence (DNA): TGTGCTAGTGGTTTGTCGGGTATCGGGGTTAGCAATCAGCCCCAGCATTTT.